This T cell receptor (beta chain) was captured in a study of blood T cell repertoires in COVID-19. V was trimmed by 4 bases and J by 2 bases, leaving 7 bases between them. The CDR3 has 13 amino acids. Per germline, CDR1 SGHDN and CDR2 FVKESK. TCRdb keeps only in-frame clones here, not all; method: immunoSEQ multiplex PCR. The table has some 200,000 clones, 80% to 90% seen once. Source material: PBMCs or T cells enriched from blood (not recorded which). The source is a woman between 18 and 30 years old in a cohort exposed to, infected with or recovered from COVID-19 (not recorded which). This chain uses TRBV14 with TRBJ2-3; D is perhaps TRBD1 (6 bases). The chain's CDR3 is CASSRDNTDTQYF. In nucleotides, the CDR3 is TGTGCCAGCAGCCGGGACAACACAGATACGCAGTATTTT.